A selection of T cell receptor beta chains follows, all from one sample in a study of regulatory T cells in long-lasting Graves disease. TCRdb ran MiXCR on the multiplex PCR reads and lists one entry per CDR3 protein. This sample has 650,000 to 700,000 distinct CDR3 sequences, with around 30% found just once. The specimen was peripheral blood mononuclear cells (PBMCs), collected when the disease was refractory, from a patient treated with antithyroid drugs. Receptor source: a female donor with Graves disease. The CDR3 runs from the conserved cysteine through the conserved F or W. D genes are given only for firm matches. Some rows have no size entry. The others give once, few or many, or a class for an expanded clone.

j_call: TRBJ1-3; v_call: TRBV4-1; clone_size: NA; d_call: NA; cdr3_nt: TGCGCCAGCAGCCAAGGGCGACAGGCTCCTTTCTCTGGAAACACCATATATTTT; cdr3_aa: CASSQGRQAPFSGNTIYF
j_call: TRBJ1-2; v_call: TRBV6-1; clone_size: many; d_call: TRBD1; cdr3_nt: TGTGCCAGCAGTCGACCGGGACAGGGGATCTATGGCTACACCTTC; cdr3_aa: CASSRPGQGIYGYTF
j_call: TRBJ2-5; v_call: TRBV20-1; clone_size: NA; d_call: TRBD1; cdr3_nt: TGCAGTGCTAGTGGACAGGGGGAGACCCAGTACTTC; cdr3_aa: CSASGQGETQYF
j_call: TRBJ2-1; v_call: TRBV5-1; clone_size: once; d_call: NA; cdr3_nt: TGCGCCAGCAGCTTGGGGAAGTTAGCTAATGAGCAGTTCTTC; cdr3_aa: CASSLGKLANEQFF
j_call: TRBJ1-5; v_call: TRBV29-1; clone_size: few; d_call: NA; cdr3_nt: TGCAGCGTTCAGTCAGGAAGGGATCAGCCCCAGCATTTT; cdr3_aa: CSVQSGRDQPQHF
j_call: TRBJ1-5; v_call: TRBV19; clone_size: NA; d_call: TRBD1; cdr3_nt: TGTGCCAGTAGTATTCTGGGACAGGGACGTCAGCCCCAGCATTTT; cdr3_aa: CASSILGQGRQPQHF
j_call: TRBJ1-1; v_call: TRBV11-2; clone_size: many; d_call: NA; cdr3_nt: TGTGCCAGCAGCCGACCTGGGGGAGCGAACACTGAAGCTTTCTTT; cdr3_aa: CASSRPGGANTEAFF
j_call: TRBJ1-2; v_call: TRBV18; clone_size: NA; d_call: TRBD1; cdr3_nt: TGTGCCAGCTCCCCTCTGGGACAGGCCCTCAGTGGCTACACCTTC; cdr3_aa: CASSPLGQALSGYTF
j_call: TRBJ1-1; v_call: TRBV7-2; clone_size: few; d_call: TRBD1; cdr3_nt: TGTGCCAGCAGCACCCGTACAGGGGGCCCCCGCCTGAACACTGAAGCTTTCTTT; cdr3_aa: CASSTRTGGPRLNTEAFF
j_call: TRBJ1-1; v_call: TRBV11-3; clone_size: many; d_call: NA; cdr3_nt: TGTGCCAGCAGCTTACCACCCGGGGGATACACTGAAGCTTTCTTT; cdr3_aa: CASSLPPGGYTEAFF
j_call: TRBJ1-1; v_call: TRBV6-1; clone_size: few; d_call: TRBD1; cdr3_nt: TGTGCCAGCAGCGGGACAGGGGGCGGGCGGAAGGTATCGAACACTGAAGCTTTCTTT; cdr3_aa: CASSGTGGGRKVSNTEAFF
j_call: TRBJ2-6; v_call: TRBV27; clone_size: NA; d_call: TRBD1; cdr3_nt: TGTGCCAGCAGCCTTAGACCCACAGGGGGAACTTCTGGGGCCAACGTCCTGACTTTC; cdr3_aa: CASSLRPTGGTSGANVLTF
j_call: TRBJ2-5; v_call: TRBV6-5; clone_size: NA; d_call: NA; cdr3_nt: TGTGCCAGCAGTTACGGGGGGAGGAGAGAGACCCAGTACTTC; cdr3_aa: CASSYGGRRETQYF
j_call: TRBJ1-1; v_call: TRBV19; clone_size: few; d_call: NA; cdr3_nt: TGTGCCAGTAGTATAGGTTTGACAGATGAAGCTTTCTTT; cdr3_aa: CASSIGLTDEAFF
j_call: TRBJ1-4; v_call: TRBV5-1; clone_size: many; d_call: TRBD1; cdr3_nt: TGCGCCAGCAGCTCGGGACAGGGGTATGAAAAACTGTTTTTT; cdr3_aa: CASSSGQGYEKLFF
j_call: TRBJ1-1; v_call: TRBV7-9; clone_size: NA; d_call: NA; cdr3_nt: TGTGCCAGCAGCTTAGCCCCTCGGGCGAACACTGAAGCTTTCTTT; cdr3_aa: CASSLAPRANTEAFF
j_call: TRBJ1-3; v_call: TRBV28; clone_size: NA; d_call: NA; cdr3_nt: TGTGCCAGCAGCGATGAACCGGACTTCAGGGAACACACCATATATTTT; cdr3_aa: CASSDEPDFREHTIYF
j_call: TRBJ2-6; v_call: TRBV15; clone_size: NA; d_call: NA; cdr3_nt: TGTGCCACCAGCAGAGTAGGGCGTGGGGCCAACGTCCTGACTTTC; cdr3_aa: CATSRVGRGANVLTF
j_call: TRBJ2-5; v_call: TRBV20-1; clone_size: few; d_call: NA; cdr3_nt: TGCAGTGCCCACAGGGTTAAGACCCAGTACTTC; cdr3_aa: CSAHRVKTQYF
j_call: TRBJ1-6; v_call: TRBV2; clone_size: many; d_call: NA; cdr3_nt: TGTGCCAGCAGTGACCCCAATTCACCCCTCCACTTT; cdr3_aa: CASSDPNSPLHF